The rows below give T cell receptor beta chains drawn from one sample of a study of blood T cell repertoires in COVID-19. Produced via immunoSEQ multiplex PCR; TCRdb's table is partial and in-frame only. The repertoire includes about 280,000 clones, approximately 85% of them detected once, and 4.5% to 6% sits in the top ten. The sequencing input was peripheral blood. These receptors originate from a man aged 50 to 60 with active or convalescent COVID-19. CDR3s include the opening cysteine and the closing phenylalanine or tryptophan. D genes are given only for firm matches. Rows give clone size only sometimes, using once, few, many, or a class for an expanded clone.

>-|-|TRBJ2-1|TRBV2
TGTGTCTCAATACGGGACACCCGAGCTTCCGTGCGGTTCTTC
CVSIRDTRASVRFF
>once|-|TRBJ2-5|TRBV7-9
TGTGCCAGCAGCTTAAGGTTAGGGGTCGAGACCCAGTACTTC
CASSLRLGVETQYF
>-|-|TRBJ1-4|TRBV4-3
TGCGCCAGCAGCCCCCAAGCTCGGGAGAGGGGAGAAAAACTGTTTTTT
CASSPQARERGEKLFF
>-|-|TRBJ2-7|TRBV7-2
TGTGCCAGCAGCTTATCCAGCGGCAACTACGAGCAGTACTTC
CASSLSSGNYEQYF
>-|-|TRBJ2-1|TRBV5-1
TGCGCCAGCGCCTTACTAGCTTCATACAATGAGCAGTTCTTC
CASALLASYNEQFF
>once|-|TRBJ1-2|TRBV4-2
TGTGCCAGCAGCCAAGATCGCAGGGGTATCTATGGCTACACCTTC
CASSQDRRGIYGYTF
>once|-|TRBJ2-1|TRBV28
TGTGCCAGCAGGTCCTATTATGAGCAGTTCTTC
CASRSYYEQFF
>-|-|TRBJ2-1|TRBV30
TGTGCCTGGAGTAGTGGAGCAAATGAGCAGTTCTTC
CAWSSGANEQFF
>-|TRBD1|TRBJ1-5|TRBV19
TGTGCCAGTCTAGGGTCAACAGGGGAGGTATATCAGCCCCAGCATTTT
CASLGSTGEVYQPQHF
>-|-|TRBJ1-2|TRBV5-1
TGCGCCAGCAGCTTGGTCCCAGGGACTGGAAACTATGGCTACACCTTC
CASSLVPGTGNYGYTF
>-|-|TRBJ1-1|TRBV20-1
TGCAGTGCTGGGGCGGAATATTCAGCTTTCTTT
CSAGAEYSAFF
>few|-|TRBJ1-2|TRBV27
TGTGCCAGCAGCCTCACTCGAGGGAGCTATGGCTACACCTTC
CASSLTRGSYGYTF
>-|-|TRBJ1-3|TRBV5-1
TGCGCCAGCAGCCCGGACCCGGGGAACACCATATATTTT
CASSPDPGNTIYF
>-|TRBD2|TRBJ2-1|TRBV11-2
TGTGCCAGCAGCTTAGGGCCGGGACTAGCGGCGAATGAGCAGTTCTTC
CASSLGPGLAANEQFF
>once|TRBD1|TRBJ2-4|TRBV5-1
TGCGCCAGCAGCTTGGCAGGGGGCGACAACATTCAGTACTTC
CASSLAGGDNIQYF
>-|TRBD1|TRBJ2-7|TRBV9
TGTGCCAGCAGCCATCCCGGGACAGGGGGATACGAGCAGTACTTC
CASSHPGTGGYEQYF
>-|TRBD2|TRBJ2-1|TRBV7-2
TGTGCCAGCAGCCGCGGGGGAGGGAGGGCCATAAATGAGCAGTTCTTC
CASSRGGGRAINEQFF
>-|-|TRBJ2-1|TRBV12-3/TRBV12-4
TGTGCCAGCCTGCCGGGGGGCCGGGGTGAGCAGTTCTTC
CASLPGGRGEQFF
>-|-|TRBJ2-1|TRBV18
TGTGCCAGCTCACCATTCGGGGCGGGATCGTACAATGAGCAGTTCTTC
CASSPFGAGSYNEQFF
>few|-|TRBJ1-6|TRBV4-1
TGCGCCAGCAGCCAAGATTATGGCATCTCCAATTCACCCCTCCACTTT
CASSQDYGISNSPLHF
>-|-|TRBJ1-2|TRBV27
TGTGCCAGCAGTCCAACAGGGAAAGGGTATGGCTACACCTTC
CASSPTGKGYGYTF
>once|TRBD2|TRBJ2-5|TRBV14
TGTGCCAGCAGCCAAGATCGGTCACTAGCGGGAGCAGAGACCCAGTACTTC
CASSQDRSLAGAETQYF
>-|-|TRBJ2-2|TRBV12-3/TRBV12-4
TGTGCCAGCAGTCGCACCGGGGAGCTGTTTTTT
CASSRTGELFF
>-|-|TRBJ2-2|TRBV18
TGTGCCAGCTCACTTACTAGCACCGGGGAGCTGTTTTTT
CASSLTSTGELFF
>few|TRBD1|TRBJ1-2|TRBV5-4
TGTGCCAGCAGCTCGACAGGGACAAACTATGGCTACACCTTC
CASSSTGTNYGYTF
>-|-|TRBJ1-5|TRBV6-2/TRBV6-3
TGTGCCAGCAGTACAGGGATTCAGCCCCAGCATTTT
CASSTGIQPQHF
>once|-|TRBJ2-1|TRBV5-4
TGTGCCAGCAGCTTTAGCATCGGCTCCTACAATGAGCAGTTCTTC
CASSFSIGSYNEQFF
>-|TRBD1|TRBJ2-2|TRBV28
TGTGCCAGCAGTTTATTGGGGGCAGGGGGCCACGGGGAGCTGTTTTTT
CASSLLGAGGHGELFF
>-|TRBD2|TRBJ2-1|TRBV6-5
TGTGCCAGCATGAGGACTAGCGGCTACAATGAGCAGTTCTTC
CASMRTSGYNEQFF
>-|TRBD1|TRBJ1-2|TRBV3-1/TRBV3-2
TGTGCCAGCAGCCAAGATTCCAGGGGGAATGGTGGCTACACCTTC
CASSQDSRGNGGYTF
>once|TRBD1|TRBJ2-5|TRBV7-8
TGTGCCAGCAGCCCGCCGGGACAGAAAGAGACCCAGTACTTC
CASSPPGQKETQYF
>once|-|TRBJ2-1|TRBV12-3/TRBV12-4
TGTGCCAGTAGACAGGTGCCGTCCAATGAGCAGTTCTTC
CASRQVPSNEQFF
>-|-|TRBJ1-4|TRBV27
TGTGCCACCGCGGACAGTTTAAATGAAAAACTGTTTTTT
CATADSLNEKLFF
>-|-|TRBJ1-1|TRBV4-3
TGCGCCAGCAGTCGTGTAAGGGGGACTGAAGCTTTCTTT
CASSRVRGTEAFF
>-|-|TRBJ1-5|TRBV7-9
TGTGCCAGCAGCTGGGGGGAGGGACAGCCCCAGCATTTT
CASSWGEGQPQHF
>-|-|TRBJ1-5|TRBV3-1/TRBV3-2
TGTGCCAGCAGCCAAGCAGGGTACAATCAGCCCCAGCATTTT
CASSQAGYNQPQHF
>-|-|TRBJ1-1|TRBV30
TGTGCCTGGGCCCGGGGGGCTGAAGCTTTCTTT
CAWARGAEAFF
>-|TRBD2|TRBJ2-1|TRBV3-1/TRBV3-2
TGTGCCAGCAGCCCACCGGGACTAGACAATGAGCAGTTCTTC
CASSPPGLDNEQFF
>-|TRBD2|TRBJ2-1|TRBV12-5
TGTGCTAGTGGGACTAGCGGGAGTATTCATGAGCAGTTCTTC
CASGTSGSIHEQFF
>once|-|TRBJ1-3|TRBV7-5
TGTGTCAGAAGCTTCCACCTGGACAGGGCCTGCTCTGGAAACACCATATATTTT
CVRSFHLDRACSGNTIYF